Listed below are T cell receptor beta chains from one sample, sequenced in a study of T-cell reconstitution after alpha-beta-depleted transplantation in children. TCRdb re-called the PCR reads through MiXCR, storing one row per CDR3 protein. The sample comprises hundreds of thousands of distinct CDR3 sequences, about 7.3% of which are singletons, and around 10% rests with the top ten. The starting material was peripheral blood, obtained 360 days after TCRalphabeta/CD19-depleted stem cell transplant. All receptors derive from a female patient aged 2 to 10 who had a stem cell transplant for Fanconi anemia, so the T cells may come from the graft donor. The conserved cysteine and the conserved F or W are not part of the CDR3 here.

TRBV6-2/TRBV6-3,TRBJ2-5,ASSYASGGAKETQY
TRBV20-1,TRBJ2-7,SAQTRDSSYEQY
TRBV12-3/TRBV12-4,TRBJ1-1,ASSSLGWPNTEAF
TRBV20-1,TRBJ1-2,SVRQPEGGGYT
TRBV2,TRBJ2-1,ASRGLAGAKYNEQF
TRBV7-9,TRBJ1-2,ASSLVEDRDGYT
TRBV9,TRBJ2-7,ASSPHWGRSYEQY
TRBV4-2,TRBJ2-2,ASSPRGLGWELF
TRBV5-1,TRBJ2-1,ASAEISYNEQF
TRBV7-8,TRBJ2-2,ASSLTSGGGTGELF
TRBV7-2,TRBJ1-2,ASSLRDIYYGYT
TRBV11-1,TRBJ2-1,ASSLKGGEQF
TRBV12-3/TRBV12-4,TRBJ2-2,ASSSRTSMGTGELF
TRBV6-5,TRBJ2-5,ASSFASGMQETQY
TRBV7-3,TRBJ2-1,ASSLSPGEQF
TRBV25-1,TRBJ1-2,ASSIYAGTGDGYT
TRBV5-4,TRBJ2-1,ASSFMDEQF
TRBV12-3/TRBV12-4,TRBJ2-7,ASRLAGGLYEQY
TRBV11-2,TRBJ2-2,ASSPPWTGATGELF
TRBV4-2,TRBJ2-3,ASSPRSGEGTDTQY
TRBV27,TRBJ2-1,ASSSGHYNEQF
TRBV12-3/TRBV12-4,TRBJ1-1,ATSWGMNTEAF
TRBV6-2/TRBV6-3,TRBJ2-5,ASSYSPGLVKETQY
TRBV20-1,TRBJ2-7,SASYGGFGDEQY
TRBV15,TRBJ1-5,ATSRDLGLFRESNQPQH
TRBV4-1,TRBJ1-1,ASSQVFVGTEAF
TRBV6-1,TRBJ1-6,ASRGTLDFSPLH
TRBV5-1,TRBJ2-7,ASSLSTGDEQY
TRBV11-2,TRBJ2-2,ASKGSHNTGELF
TRBV27,TRBJ1-5,ASTPLGGVPNQPQH
TRBV11-2,TRBJ2-1,ASSTVAGSYNEQF
TRBV19,TRBJ2-3,ASRLAGITDTQY
TRBV6-5,TRBJ2-1,AAAGERKYNEQF
TRBV2,TRBJ1-1,ASTAQGGTEAF
TRBV6-5,TRBJ2-5,ASSYSQGQDRAETQY
TRBV4-1,TRBJ2-7,ASSHLPELVVSYEQY
TRBV9,TRBJ2-3,ASSATLSTDTQY
TRBV20-1,TRBJ1-4,SARDSLREKLF
TRBV4-1,TRBJ2-1,ASSQAGRGRNEQF
TRBV7-8,TRBJ2-7,ASSLPSGDGGEQY
TRBV5-1,TRBJ1-6,ASSLGQFNSPLH
TRBV12-3/TRBV12-4,TRBJ1-5,ASRMDPRDQPQH
TRBV24-1,TRBJ2-2,ATSALDRDTGELF
TRBV30,TRBJ1-1,ASDKALNTEAF